This T cell receptor (beta chain) emerged from a study of PD-L1 blockade in urothelial cancer. Study-level information: Atezolizumab at 1,200 mg intravenously every 3 weeks was started by patients in the mid-2010s. Male patients with bladder-origin urothelial cancer numbered about 85% of the 29. It was at 3 weeks (second dose) and 6 weeks after treatment start that blood was analyzed.

Method: immunoSEQ multiplex PCR; TCRdb's copy keeps in-frame clones and lacks some. The data show roughly 90,000 clones, roughly nine tenths seen once. V lost 2 bases to trimming and J lost 4 bases, with 9 bases between them. Germline V gene data show CDR1 as SGDLS and CDR2 as YYNGEE. The CDR3 spans 13 residues. Sample time point: pretreatment peripheral blood. Patient sample counts ranged from 1 to 8, pretreatment and on-treatment. The sequence was collected from a woman of 80 years or more with urothelial cancer. The chain employs TRBV9 and TRBJ1-1; possible D gene TRBD1, 5 bases. The specimen comprised PBMCs, sampled around atezolizumab (anti-PD-L1) treatment. The DNA of the CDR3 is TGTGCCAGCAGCGTGGGGGGACTCACTGAAGCTTTCTTT. It translates to CASSVGGLTEAFF.